These T cell receptor beta chains were read from a single sample in a study of blood T cell repertoires in COVID-19. Clones were sequenced by immunoSEQ multiplex PCR, and TCRdb holds only the in-frame ones, with some missing. The profile shows fewer than 350,000 clones, approximately 83% of them singletons. The sample consisted of PBMCs or T cells enriched from blood (not recorded which). The origin of the receptors is a woman aged 40 to 50 with acute COVID-19. Each CDR3 is given with its conserved first and last residue.

TRBV28	TRBJ1-5	CASSLWAGAGNQPQHF
TRBV20-1	TRBJ2-1	CSASRGWYGEQFF
TRBV18	TRBJ2-7	CASSPDFPQGAHEQYF
TRBV28	TRBJ1-5	CASSLGVDRAYSNQPQHF
TRBV4-3	TRBJ1-2	CASSRSGTGRYTF
TRBV3-1/TRBV3-2	TRBJ1-3	CASSQEPDRTGNTIYF
TRBV5-1	TRBJ2-7	CASTSGTGVYEQYF
TRBV29-1	TRBJ2-7	CSVAAGTGIYEQYF
TRBV20-1	TRBJ1-1	CSASRGVTEAFF
TRBV6-5	TRBJ2-5	CASSSGGRLQETQYF
TRBV7-2	TRBJ1-1	CASSSFRGAEAFF
TRBV29-1	TRBJ1-1	CSVDGQKSSGAFF
TRBV14	TRBJ1-2	CASSLDRVNYGYTF
TRBV7-6	TRBJ2-7	CASSPGTGNYEQYF
TRBV7-2	TRBJ2-2	CASSWGGSAGELFF
TRBV7-2	TRBJ2-5	CASSSSAGVEETQYF
TRBV24-1	TRBJ1-1	CATSDPGQGTEAFF
TRBV4-1	TRBJ2-7	CASSQDSGFYEQYF
TRBV9	TRBJ2-3	CASSVRGDTDTQYF
TRBV4-2	TRBJ2-7	CASSYRTDNYEQYF
TRBV27	TRBJ2-3	CASSFLFGSGEGTDTQYF
TRBV18	TRBJ2-1	CASSPSGGTGYNEQFF
TRBV28	TRBJ2-5	CASSSRDRTSQETQYF
TRBV7-2	TRBJ2-1	CASSLLAGPYNEQFF
TRBV9	TRBJ1-2	CASSVDTVGYGYTF
TRBV7-2	TRBJ2-5	CASSQGLAGVETQYF
TRBV3-1/TRBV3-2	TRBJ1-1	CASSQLGQPGTEAFF
TRBV6-5	TRBJ1-6	CASSPFWANSPLHF
TRBV28	TRBJ1-1	CASSSGTGSRTEAFF
TRBV4-2	TRBJ2-1	CASSQVGGQGLAGDSYNEQFF
TRBV19	TRBJ2-3	CASSSGTGHTDTQYF
TRBV19	TRBJ1-5	CASNWATLSNQPQHF
TRBV3-1/TRBV3-2	TRBJ1-5	CASSLSSNQPQHF
TRBV5-4	TRBJ2-7	CASSPDSATYEQYF
TRBV7-2	TRBJ2-7	CASSLVQGKSYEQYF
TRBV19	TRBJ1-5	CASSGTGTGNQPQHF
TRBV7-9	TRBJ1-2	CASSLAPESVGGYTF
TRBV5-1	TRBJ2-7	CASSLDPTSGSHSYEQYF
TRBV28	TRBJ1-5	CASSSRAYLRSQPQHF
TRBV20-1	TRBJ2-1	CSASRVEDYNEQFF
TRBV7-5	TRBJ2-7	CARSIVNGRSYEQYF
TRBV12-3/TRBV12-4	TRBJ1-2	CASSQGQGRGYTF
TRBV27	TRBJ2-7	CASSLAPRATGHYYEQYF
TRBV6-6	TRBJ1-6	CAARRINSPLHF
TRBV19	TRBJ2-5	CASAKHHGGDQETQYF
TRBV6-5	TRBJ1-2	CASSYSPTGARGYTF
TRBV19	TRBJ2-7	CASSMGTGTGTYEQYF
TRBV6-5	TRBJ1-1	CASSYSYSTGTEAFF
TRBV11-2	TRBJ2-2	CASSSQVYPGELFF
TRBV6-2/TRBV6-3	TRBJ1-2	CASSSQALPYGYTF
TRBV27	TRBJ1-5	CASSLSILYQPQHF
TRBV6-1	TRBJ1-5	CASSDLRDQPQHF
TRBV5-1	TRBJ1-4	CASSFGDRPVGEKLFF
TRBV7-3	TRBJ2-3	CASSLEGYTQYF